This T cell receptor (beta chain) was documented in a study of radiation and T cells in renal cell carcinoma. The data were produced by immunoSEQ multiplex PCR, yet TCRdb's version contains in-frame clones alone and is incomplete. Of approximately 92,000 clones in the sample, around four fifths were seen once. Comments on this clone: Its antigen is not known.

Findings and limits, study-wide: In blood, top tumor clones expanded by 2 weeks, shrinking by 4.

V gave up 7 bases and J gave up 0 bases, with 12 bases separating them. CDR3 length: 14 residues. Germline CDR1 SNHLY, CDR2 FYNNEI. Indicated time point: blood 4 weeks post-SBRT, at nephrectomy. Treatment specified: 15 Gy SBRT to primary tumor, nephrectomy 4 weeks later. Serial blood draws occurred at baseline and 2 and 4 weeks post-SBRT. The chain combines TRBV2 with TRBJ1-1; D ambiguous. This receptor was obtained from a man aged 50 or older with renal cell carcinoma. The input for sequencing was blood, taken from a patient whose treatment included radiotherapy and nephrectomy. The CDR3 coding sequence is TGTGCCAGCAAGAACGGCGGAATGAACACTGAAGCTTTCTTT. It is translated as CASKNGGMNTEAFF.